The present T cell receptor (beta chain) was sequenced within a study of regulatory T cells in long-lasting Graves disease. Time point defined: persistent/refractory GD, antithyroid drugs over 5 years with positive TRAb. The TCR library used RNA extracted from PBMCs. On this clonotype: The antigen remains unidentified.

CDR3 length: 17 residues. The V gene end was trimmed by 0 bases and the J gene end by 3 bases; junction bases not matched to a gene: 10. CDR1 is SGHVS, CDR2 FQNEAQ, per germline. Combining iRepertoire HTBI primers with Arm-PCR of CDR3 regions, the authors built TCR beta libraries. TCRdb processed the multiplex PCR reads anew with MiXCR; each CDR3 protein has one entry. The sample carries about 400,000 distinct CDR3 sequences, less than 25% recorded once. The study, taken as a whole, reports: It was possible that the small sample size reduced accuracy.

The origin of this receptor is a female donor with Graves disease. This specimen consisted of peripheral blood mononuclear cells (PBMCs), obtained when the disease was refractory, from a patient treated with antithyroid drugs. The chain recombines TRBV7-8 with TRBJ2-7; TRBD2 agrees at 8 bases. Written as DNA, the CDR3 is TGTGCCAGCAGCTTAGCATCCACCCTAGCGGGTTTCTACGAGCAGTACTTC. It encodes CASSLASTLAGFYEQYF.